This T cell receptor (beta chain) appears in the sequencing data of a study of PD-L1 blockade in urothelial cancer. Study-wide context: Blood samples contained a median about 150,000 T cells.

The method was immunoSEQ multiplex PCR; TCRdb's version includes in-frame clones alone and lacks a portion of them. The data show about 38,000 clones, around four fifths seen once. Time point here: pretreatment peripheral blood. Germline lookup yields CDR1 SNHLY and CDR2 FYNNEI. Trimming at V came to 6 bases and at J to 3 bases, leaving 8 bases not matched to a gene. The CDR3 has 15 residues. This sample comprised PBMCs, obtained around atezolizumab (anti-PD-L1) treatment. This rearrangement joins TRBV2 to TRBJ2-7, with 10 bases lining up with TRBD2. The clonotype comes from an elderly man with urothelial cancer. Here the CDR3 DNA reads TGTGCCAGCAGCAGGGGCAGCGGGAGGGGCTACGAGCAGTACTTC. Its translation: CASSRGSGRGYEQYF.